This is a list of T cell receptor beta chains from one sample in a study of OX40 agonist ivuxolimab in advanced cancers. Data came from immunoSEQ multiplex PCR; TCRdb stores just in-frame clones and leaves some out. The sample carries roughly 80,000 clones, around 84% recorded once. The sequenced sample was CD4+ or CD8+ T cells sorted from blood, obtained in a trial of the OX40 agonist ivuxolimab. These receptors came from an adult with an advanced solid tumor such as melanoma, head and neck, liver or kidney cancer. Each CDR3 is given with its conserved first and last residue. The D gene is left open where the match is weak. Clone size is given for some rows only: seen once, a few or many times, or a class if the clone is expanded.

CDR3,DNA,J,size,length,D,V
CASSLTGQVNTEAFF,TGTGCCAGCAGCTTAACGGGACAGGTAAACACTGAAGCTTTCTTT,TRBJ1-1,.,15,TRBD1,TRBV11-2
CASSVFGGSNQPQHF,TGTGCCAGCAGTGTGTTTGGGGGTAGCAATCAGCCCCAGCATTTT,TRBJ1-5,.,15,.,TRBV2
CASSFRGDSYEQYF,TGTGCCAGCAGTTTTCGGGGGGACTCCTACGAGCAGTACTTC,TRBJ2-7,.,14,TRBD2,TRBV28
CASSLRGEEEPQHF,TGTGCCAGCAGCCTGAGGGGGGAGGAGGAGCCCCAGCATTTT,TRBJ1-5,.,14,.,TRBV5-5
CASPGVPGEKLFF,TGTGCCAGCCCGGGGGTGCCAGGTGAAAAACTGTTTTTT,TRBJ1-4,.,13,.,TRBV27
CASSPLRMGGDKEQFF,TGCGCCAGCAGCCCTCTGAGGATGGGGGGGGACAAAGAGCAGTTCTTC,TRBJ2-1,.,16,.,TRBV5-1
CASSSPPPGVEEKLFF,TGTGCCAGCAGTTCCCCCCCACCAGGGGTGGAGGAAAAACTGTTTTTT,TRBJ1-4,.,16,.,TRBV28
CATPRRTSYEQYF,TGTGCCACCCCTCGGCGGACCTCCTACGAGCAGTACTTC,TRBJ2-7,.,13,.,TRBV6-9
CASSPSVNSGEQYF,TGTGCCAGCAGCCCGAGCGTTAATTCGGGCGAGCAGTACTTC,TRBJ2-7,.,14,.,TRBV7-3
CASKAGTSGGYEQYF,TGCGCCAGCAAAGCAGGGACTAGCGGGGGGTACGAGCAGTACTTC,TRBJ2-7,.,15,TRBD2,TRBV5-1
CATSRDQSWGSPLHF,TGTGCCACCAGCAGAGATCAATCATGGGGTTCACCCCTCCACTTT,TRBJ1-6,.,15,.,TRBV15
CASSLIGRQPQHF,TGTGCCAGCAGCTTGATTGGGAGACAGCCCCAGCATTTT,TRBJ1-5,few,13,.,TRBV5-6
CASSRQGWNTEAFF,TGTGCCAGCAGCCGCCAGGGGTGGAACACTGAAGCTTTCTTT,TRBJ1-1,.,14,.,TRBV9
CASSPPGGQGQRTQYF,TGTGCCAGCTCACCACCGGGTGGTCAGGGGCAGAGAACGCAGTATTTT,TRBJ2-3,.,16,.,TRBV18
CSVTTSGGTDTQYF,TGCAGCGTTACGACTAGCGGGGGGACAGATACGCAGTATTTT,TRBJ2-3,.,14,TRBD2,TRBV29-1